The present TCR beta chain was sequenced within a study of identical twins. V lost 0 bases and J 5 bases, leaving 5 bases between the germline ends. The CDR3 sequence is 13 residues long. Germline V CDR1 and CDR2: SGHRS, YFSETQ. General study results and limits: Reduced insertions were recorded for abundant cord blood beta clonotypes, with no such pattern in memory repertoires. There is a chance that invariant MAIT and iNKT cells partially muddied zero-insertion analyses.

This clonotype appeared many times. Its antigen is not known. Unique molecular identifiers were present on the cDNA, and a universal primer site came from template switching. TCRdb fed the 5' RACE reads into MiXCR, producing one record per CDR3 protein. The table shows about 100,000 distinct CDR3 sequences, with 5.9% occurring only once. The chain employs TRBV5-1 and TRBJ1-4; D is unresolved. The sequence was obtained from a woman between 45 and 65 years old in good health. The sequencing sample was made of memory T cells sorted from blood. The CDR3 reads CASSLGGNEKLFF. Written as DNA, the CDR3 is TGCGCCAGCAGCTTGGGCGGAAATGAAAAACTGTTTTTT.